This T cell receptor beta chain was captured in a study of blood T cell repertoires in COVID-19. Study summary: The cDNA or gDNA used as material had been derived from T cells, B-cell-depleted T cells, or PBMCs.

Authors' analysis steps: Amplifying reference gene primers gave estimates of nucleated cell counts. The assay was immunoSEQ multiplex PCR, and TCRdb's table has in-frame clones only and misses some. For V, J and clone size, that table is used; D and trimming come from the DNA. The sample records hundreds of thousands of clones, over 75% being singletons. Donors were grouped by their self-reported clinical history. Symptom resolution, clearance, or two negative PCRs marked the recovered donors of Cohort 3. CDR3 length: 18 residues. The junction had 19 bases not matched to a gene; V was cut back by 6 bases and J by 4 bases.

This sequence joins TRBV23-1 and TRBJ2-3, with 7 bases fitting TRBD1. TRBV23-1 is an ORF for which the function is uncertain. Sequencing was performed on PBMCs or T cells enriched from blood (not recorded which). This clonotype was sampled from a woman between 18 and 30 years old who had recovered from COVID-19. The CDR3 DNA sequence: TGCGCCAGCAGCCAAACTGGTCTCGACAGGGTGGGCGCAGATACGCAGTATTTT. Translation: CASSQTGLDRVGADTQYF.